Below, 13 T cell receptor beta chains from the same sample are listed, as sequenced in a study of T cell repertoires in cytomegalovirus infection (dated by TCRdb to about 2019). The run used an Illumina HiSeq 1500. Starting from the raw public reads, TCRdb applied fastp trimming at Q25, assembled clones with MiXCR and retained in-frame beta chains. Each CDR3 protein gets just one entry, which takes the most common genes and DNA from the rows behind it. The sample records 700,000 to 950,000 distinct CDR3 sequences, approximately 32% of which are singletons. Jointly, the top ten make up around 12% of the sample. The treatment or condition label, as the study defines it: in vitro stimulation with specific CMV peptide epitopes to enrich CMV-specific T cells. No antigen has been assigned to these receptors. This specimen was cultured CD8+ T cells from PBMCs, taken from culture after CMV antigen stimulation. The source of these receptors is a human donor in good health (CMV status not recorded). Some clones in this sample may be carry-over from other donors' samples.

This clonotype has only a few counts. The rearrangement links TRBV29-1 to TRBJ1-2; TRBD1 matches 9 bases. CDR1 SQVTM and CDR2 ANQGSEA come from the germline V gene. The CDR3 spans 13 residues. The trim removed 7 bases at V and 4 bases at J, leaving 7 bases unmatched. The DNA for the CDR3 is TGCAGCGCCCTCGGGACAGGGATCTATGGCTACACCTTC. It specifies CSALGTGIYGYTF.

This chain uses TRBV7-9 with TRBJ2-5; D not certain. Germline CDR1 is SEHNR and CDR2 is FQNEAQ (reference sequence). The V and J ends lost 0 bases and 2 bases respectively, with 7 bases between them. The CDR3 runs 14 residues. The CDR3 nucleotides read TGTGCCAGCAGCTTAGCCTCAAAACAAGAGACCCAGTACTTC. Translated, it gives CASSLASKQETQYF.

The chain carries TRBV4-2 and TRBJ2-2; 8 nucleotides agree with TRBD2. V shed 2 bases, J shed 0 bases, and the junction held 2 bases outside the gene matches. The CDR3 runs 16 residues. CDR1 LGHNA and CDR2 YNFKEQ come from the germline V gene. Here the CDR3 DNA reads TGTGCCAGCAGCCAACTGCGGGGGGCGAACACCGGGGAGCTGTTTTTT. It codes for CASSQLRGANTGELFF.

This clonotype was counted a few times. This chain joins TRBV12-3 or TRBV12-4 and TRBJ1-1; D is uncertain. CDR3 length: 16 residues. Trimming pared 10 bases from V and 0 bases from J, leaving 21 bases between. The CDR3 here is CANIKWQISMNTEAFF. DNA of the CDR3: TGTGCCAACATTAAGTGGCAGATTAGCATGAACACTGAAGCTTTCTTT.

There are a few counts of this clonotype. The chain couples TRBV27 to TRBJ1-5; 9 bases are shared with TRBD1. V was pared by 6 bases and J by 11 bases, with 11 bases of the junction left unmatched. The CDR3 has 14 residues. Germline V CDR1 and CDR2: MNHEY, SMNVEV (reference sequence). The CDR3 bases are TGTGCCAGCAGCCAGGGACAGGGCCCTTCGTCCCAGCATTTT. It translates to CASSQGQGPSSQHF.

There are many counts of this clonotype. The CDR3 DNA is TGCGCCAGCAGCTTGGACGGTCCTAGCGGAAGCTCCTACAATGAGCAGTTCTTC. Amino acid sequence: CASSLDGPSGSSYNEQFF. This chain connects TRBV5-1 to TRBJ2-1, with 7 nucleotides matching TRBD2. Germline V gives CDR1 SGHRS, CDR2 YFSETQ. V gave up 0 bases and J gave up 0 bases; unmatched junction bases: 9. This CDR3 comprises 18 residues. The entire variable domain, with the rest obtained from reference TRBV5-1 and TRBJ2-1, is as follows: KAGVTQTPRYLIKTRGQQVTLSCSPISGHRSVSWYQQTPGQGLQFLFEYFSETQRNKGNFPGRFSGRQFSNSRSEMNVSTLELGDSALYLCASSLDGPSGSSYNEQFFGPGTRLTVL.

This clonotype has ten or more counts. This chain connects TRBV7-6 to TRBJ2-3; 10 positions agree with TRBD2. Germline CDR1 is SGHVS and CDR2 is FNYEAQ. V was pared by 5 bases and J by 0 bases, with 8 bases of the junction left unmatched. The CDR3 extends over 17 amino acids. The CDR3 coding sequence is TGTGCCAGCAGCGCACAACTAGCGGGAACCAGCACAGATACGCAGTATTTT. Its translation: CASSAQLAGTSTDTQYF.

This rearrangement joins TRBV7-6 to TRBJ1-1; unclear D gene. The CDR3 is made up of 13 amino acids. Between the trimmed V and J ends, which lost 5 bases and 4 bases, there was a span of 11 bases. Per the germline V gene, CDR1 is SGHVS and CDR2 is FNYEAQ. The CDR3: CASSQREATEAFF. CDR3 coding DNA: TGTGCCAGCAGCCAACGGGAGGCCACTGAAGCTTTCTTT.

This rearrangement joins TRBV24-1 to TRBJ2-5; D possibly uses TRBD1 or TRBD2 (5 bases each). The CDR3 covers 15 residues. V gave up 2 bases and J gave up 2 bases, with 11 bases separating them. Looked up from germline, CDR1 is KGHDR and CDR2 is SFDVKD. The CDR3 region has the DNA TGTGCCACCAGTGATTCTGGGACCCCGCAAGAGACCCAGTACTTC. Amino acids: CATSDSGTPQETQYF.

This sequence joins TRBV28 and TRBJ2-7; D is perhaps TRBD1 (5 bases). Trimming took 2 bases from V and 6 from J, leaving 17 bases between them. The germline V gene has CDR1 MDHEN and CDR2 SYDVKM. The CDR3 contains 15 residues. CDR3 in amino acids: CASSLRGRPLSEQYV. In nucleotides, the CDR3 is TGTGCCAGCAGTTTAAGGGGCAGACCGTTAAGCGAGCAGTACGTC.

This chain joins TRBV20-1 and TRBJ1-2, with D hard to call. The CDR3 spans 14 residues. V dropped 0 bases and J dropped 4 bases, with 12 bases sitting between them. Germline loops: CDR1 DFQATT, CDR2 SNEGSKA (reference sequence). CDR3 coding DNA: TGCAGTGCTAGAGATCTTGAGGACTTCTATGGCTACACCTTC. Amino acids: CSARDLEDFYGYTF.

The V call is TRBV7-9, the J call TRBJ1-2; weak D call: TRBD1 (6 bases). CDR3 size: 15 residues. The V end lost 3 bases, the J end lost 5 bases, and 16 bases lay between the germline ends. Germline-derived CDR1 and CDR2 are SEHNR and FQNEAQ (reference sequence). The chain's CDR3 is CASSLFRTVPYGYTF. DNA for the CDR3: TGTGCCAGCAGCTTGTTCAGGACAGTCCCTTATGGCTACACCTTC.

The gene calls are TRBV12-5 and TRBJ1-2; TRBD1 might be the D (6 bases). The CDR3 extends over 16 amino acids. The germline V and J ends were trimmed by 5 bases and 1 base, with 17 bases remaining between them. CDR1 and CDR2 from the germline V gene are LGHNT and FRNRAP. CDR3 residues: CASGLRGAGLNYGYTF. CDR3 DNA: TGTGCTAGTGGTCTGCGGGGGGCAGGACTTAACTATGGCTACACCTTC.